Listed below are T cell receptor beta chains from one sample, sequenced in a study of CD8 T cells in ankylosing spondylitis. From the 5' RACE reads, TCRdb called clonotypes with MiXCR, one entry per CDR3 protein. This table has a few hundred thousand distinct CDR3 sequences, about 7% appearing once. Sequencing was done on a sample of blood, either unsorted or a sorted T cell fraction (not recorded which). The receptors here all came from a male donor with ankylosing spondylitis. Both conserved end residues are part of each CDR3. The D gene is left open where the match is weak.

>TRBV4-3|TRBJ1-4|NA
CASSQGQSNEKLFF
>TRBV5-1|TRBJ2-7|NA
CASSLDHSGAGKFEQYF
>TRBV30|TRBJ2-7|NA
CAWSPGYEQYF
>TRBV6-2/TRBV6-3|TRBJ2-2|TRBD1
CASSYVRPGQRYTGELFF
>TRBV27|TRBJ2-5|NA
CASTSLEGETQYF
>TRBV20-1|TRBJ2-7|TRBD2
CSAPTLEVLIGTSGRVGVNEQYF
>TRBV7-3|TRBJ1-6|NA
CASSFRADSPLHF
>TRBV27|TRBJ1-2|NA
CASSFYRDLDGYTF
>TRBV4-1|TRBJ1-6|NA
CASSRAGGEVFSPLHF
>TRBV29-1|TRBJ2-5|TRBD2
CSVGGLGETQYF
>TRBV4-1|TRBJ2-7|TRBD2
CASSHGLAGDEQYF
>TRBV28|TRBJ2-5|NA
CASTLPSVGETQYF
>TRBV6-2/TRBV6-3|TRBJ1-1|NA
CASSYSLLTSSNTEAFF
>TRBV12-3/TRBV12-4|TRBJ2-1|TRBD1
CASRGAPGQSYNEQFF
>TRBV11-2|TRBJ2-3|NA
CASSFSSGRDTDTQYF
>TRBV20-1|TRBJ2-1|NA
CSATLSGSYNEQFF
>TRBV5-5|TRBJ2-1|TRBD2
CASSFWLAEAVEQFF
>TRBV21-1|TRBJ1-4|NA
CASSNAGRGPATNEKLFF
>TRBV6-1|TRBJ2-3|TRBD2
CASSAPWGSGRRYTQYF
>TRBV2|TRBJ2-3|NA
CASLIIVRPSTDTQYF
>TRBV7-9|TRBJ2-7|NA
CASSLGVVQYF
>TRBV29-1|TRBJ2-1|NA
CSAPKQASVGEQFF
>TRBV5-4|TRBJ1-2|TRBD1
CASSLTGGGDGYTF
>TRBV14|TRBJ2-2|TRBD2
CASSPIAGVTGELFF
>TRBV29-1|TRBJ1-2|NA
CSVEEGYYGYTF
>TRBV6-5|TRBJ2-2|TRBD1
CASSYSTGVTGELFF
>TRBV27|TRBJ1-2|NA
CASSPGQGFYGYTF
>TRBV6-5|TRBJ2-7|NA
CASSYSTGFEQYF
>TRBV20-1|TRBJ2-7|TRBD1
CSARFYRDSSSYEQYF
>TRBV5-1|TRBJ2-3|TRBD1
CASSPTGFPTDTQYF
>TRBV12-3/TRBV12-4|TRBJ2-1|TRBD2
CASGPSGGAGEQFF
>TRBV10-2|TRBJ2-7|NA
CASSDGYEQYF
>TRBV4-2|TRBJ2-7|TRBD2
CASSQDLRLAGTKHYEQYF
>TRBV20-1|TRBJ2-1|TRBD2
CSASPTSGRAEYNEQFF
>TRBV6-5|TRBJ2-2|NA
CASSYELNTGELFF
>TRBV6-1|TRBJ2-5|NA
CAISNPPGAETQYF
>TRBV28|TRBJ2-1|NA
CASSSPVPYNEQFF
>TRBV29-1|TRBJ2-2|TRBD1
CSASKVQGTNTGELFF
>TRBV12-3/TRBV12-4|TRBJ2-3|TRBD2
CASSLVGGGTDTQYF
>TRBV25-1|TRBJ1-1|NA
CASSEVGRGAFF
>TRBV5-4|TRBJ2-3|TRBD1
CASSLFRDRGTDTQYF
>TRBV25-1|TRBJ1-2|NA
CASSEFGYGYTF
>TRBV5-1|TRBJ2-7|NA
CASKPAAFSYEQYF
>TRBV20-1|TRBJ1-2|NA
CSGPLGPGGYTF
>TRBV20-1|TRBJ2-7|NA
CSARAGATKVGEQYF
>TRBV9|TRBJ2-1|TRBD1
CASSEPDRGDEQFF
>TRBV20-1|TRBJ1-1|TRBD1
CSARKDRGLRLAFF
>TRBV5-1|TRBJ2-7|NA
CASSSGSREQYF
>TRBV20-1|TRBJ1-2|TRBD1
CSADGQEGGYTF
>TRBV12-3/TRBV12-4|TRBJ1-5|NA
CASNAGSSNQPQHF
>TRBV30|TRBJ1-2|TRBD1
CASGQANYGYTF
>TRBV11-2|TRBJ1-2|NA
CASSSSDRNYGYTF
>TRBV7-9|TRBJ2-1|NA
CASSFSSGETNNEQFF
>TRBV11-2|TRBJ1-1|NA
CASSENMNTEAFF
>TRBV6-4|TRBJ2-2|NA
CASSALRHTGELFF
>TRBV20-1|TRBJ1-2|NA
CSARDPGSGYGYTF
>TRBV28|TRBJ2-7|TRBD1
CASSWDRDIPYEQYF
>TRBV4-2|TRBJ2-2|TRBD2
CASSPRLAGDTGELFF
>TRBV12-3/TRBV12-4|TRBJ1-1|TRBD1
CASSLVDRDSFMNTEAFF
>TRBV7-6|TRBJ2-2|NA
CASSPERRETWGTGELFF